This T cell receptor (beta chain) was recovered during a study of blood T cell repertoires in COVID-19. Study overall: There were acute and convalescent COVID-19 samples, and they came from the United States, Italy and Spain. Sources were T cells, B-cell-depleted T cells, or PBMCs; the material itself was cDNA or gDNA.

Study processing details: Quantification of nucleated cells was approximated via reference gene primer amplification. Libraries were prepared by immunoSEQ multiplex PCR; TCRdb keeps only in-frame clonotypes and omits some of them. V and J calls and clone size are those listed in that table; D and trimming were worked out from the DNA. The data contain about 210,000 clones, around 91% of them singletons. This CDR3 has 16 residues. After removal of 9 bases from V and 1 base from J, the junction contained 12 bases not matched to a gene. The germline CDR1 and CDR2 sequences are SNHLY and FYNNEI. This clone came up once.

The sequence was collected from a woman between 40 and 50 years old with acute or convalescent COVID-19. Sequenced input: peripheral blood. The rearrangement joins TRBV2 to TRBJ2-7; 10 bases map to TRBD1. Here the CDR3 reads CASRRTADRGSYEQYV. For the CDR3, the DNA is TGTGCCAGTCGCCGGACGGCGGACAGGGGGTCCTACGAGCAGTACGTC.